These 26 T cell receptor beta chains came from one sample sequenced in a study of B cell selection in AIRE deficiency (dated by TCRdb to between 2017 and 2020). For sorting, conventional CD4 T cells were defined as CD4+CD127+ cells. Library prep was done by the immunoSEQ multiplex PCR assay. The table comes from immuneACCESS by way of TCRdb, which keeps in-frame sequences with V and J called. Part of the clones is missing from these tables; in studies checked, under half for an unresolved V gene and the rest for unknown reasons. The sample records under 30,000 clones, 95% to 98% of which are singletons. Of the sample, approximately 0.15% falls within the top ten clones. Sequenced material: conventional CD4+ T cells sorted from PBMCs. Source of these receptors: a human donor with AIRE deficiency.

A single count supports this clone. The chain combines TRBV4-2 with TRBJ2-7, with 9 bases fitting TRBD1. The germline V gene has CDR1 LGHNA and CDR2 YNFKEQ. V lost 1 base to trimming and J lost 5 bases; unmatched junction nucleotides: 12. The CDR3 runs to 17 residues. The CDR3 DNA reads TGTGCCAGCAGCCAAGGGGGGACAGGGTTGATGCCGAACGAGCAGTACTTC. Protein sequence: CASSQGGTGLMPNEQYF.

This chain connects TRBV30 to TRBJ2-1; TRBD2 matches 8 bases. Germline lookup yields CDR1 GTSNPN and CDR2 SVGIG (reference sequence). The CDR3 has 18 amino acids. Trimming at V came to 4 bases and at J to 3 bases, leaving 17 bases not matched to a gene. This CDR3 is CAWMALLTSDPGYNEQFF. CDR3 DNA sequence: TGTGCCTGGATGGCCCTCCTGACTAGCGACCCAGGCTACAATGAGCAGTTCTTC.

This clone was seen just once. The chain has TRBV11-2 and TRBJ2-7; 8 nucleotides align to TRBD2. After removal of 4 bases from V and 1 base from J, the junction contained 3 bases not matched to a gene. This CDR3 is 14 amino acids long. Germline-derived CDR1 and CDR2 are SGHAT and FQNNGV. The CDR3, as DNA: TGTGCCAGCAGCTCCTTAGCGGGGTCCTACGAGCAGTACTTC. Translating it yields CASSSLAGSYEQYF.

This sequence joins TRBV2 and TRBJ1-4; the match to TRBD1 covers 7 bases. Germline V CDR1 and CDR2: SNHLY, FYNNEI. Trimming took 4 bases from V and 5 from J; bases not matched to a gene: 7. This CDR3 has 15 amino acids. Written as DNA, the CDR3 is TGTGCCAGCAGTGCCGGCGCGACAGGGAATGAAAAACTGTTTTTT. It codes for CASSAGATGNEKLFF.

This sequence joins TRBV28 and TRBJ1-2; TRBD1 might be the D (6 bases). The CDR3 is made up of 15 amino acids. V lost 3 bases, J lost 7 bases, and 18 bases lay in between. Germline loops: CDR1 MDHEN, CDR2 SYDVKM. The DNA of the CDR3 is TGTGCCAGCAGTTTGACGCCGAGGGGGAAAAGTGGCTACACCTTC. Encoded protein: CASSLTPRGKSGYTF.

This chain's CDR3 is CASSPRTGSTDTQYF. CDR3 DNA: TGTGCCAGCAGCCCAAGGACGGGCAGCACAGATACGCAGTATTTT. The J gene is TRBJ2-3, the V gene TRBV7-2; D is undetermined. Trimming cost V 5 bases and J 0 bases, with 12 bases left between them. The CDR3 sequence is 15 residues long. CDR1 SGHTA and CDR2 FQGNSA come from the germline V gene.

The gene calls are TRBV19 and TRBJ2-1; no reliable D call. Germline-derived CDR1 and CDR2 are LNHDA and SQIVND (reference sequence). The CDR3 contains 15 residues. V shed 1 base and J shed 2 bases, with 9 bases lying between them. In DNA, the CDR3 is TGTGCCAGTAGTATAGGAGCAACCCCCTACAATGAGCAGTTCTTC. It codes for CASSIGATPYNEQFF.

This clone was seen only once. The chain has TRBV5-4 and TRBJ2-3, with 7 bases that match TRBD1. The germline gives CDR1 SGHNT, CDR2 YYREEE (reference sequence). The ends lost 5 bases at V and 4 bases at J; junction bases unmatched: 10. This CDR3 spans 15 amino acids. CDR3 residues: CASRLSNTGADTQYF. Written as DNA, the CDR3 is TGTGCCAGCAGACTATCTAATACAGGGGCAGATACGCAGTATTTT.

The rearrangement uses TRBV7-8 and TRBJ2-2; 13 bases are a match to TRBD2. V was clipped by 3 bases and J by 4 bases; unmatched bases: 2. The germline CDR1 and CDR2 sequences are SGHVS and FQNEAQ. This CDR3 comprises 16 residues. The CDR3 loop is CASSLGTSGITGELFF. The CDR3 nucleotides are TGTGCCAGCAGCTTGGGGACTAGCGGGATCACCGGGGAGCTGTTTTTT.

In this sample, this clone turned up once. V usage is TRBV4-3 and J usage is TRBJ2-3; 10 nucleotides align to TRBD2. The CDR3 is made up of 16 amino acids. Losses at the gene ends were 0 bases for V and 5 bases for J; bases not matched to a gene: 5. In germline, CDR1 is LGHNA, CDR2 YSLEER. The CDR3 nucleotides are TGCGCCAGCAGCCAAGATCCAAGCGGGAGGGGAGATACGCAGTATTTT. As protein: CASSQDPSGRGDTQYF.

V gene TRBV7-8 combines with J gene TRBJ2-1; D might be TRBD1 (5 bases). This CDR3 contains 17 residues. Trimming cost V 0 bases and J 1 base, with 13 bases left between them. Germline lookup yields CDR1 SGHVS and CDR2 FQNEAQ. As DNA, the CDR3 is TGTGCCAGCAGCTTAGCGATTAGGGGCGCATCCTACAATGAGCAGTTCTTC. This encodes CASSLAIRGASYNEQFF.

The V call is TRBV5-1, the J call TRBJ2-3, with TRBD2 identical over 12 bases. With V trimmed by 0 bases and J by 0 bases, 8 bases remained unmatched. Germline V gene data show CDR1 as SGHRS and CDR2 as YFSETQ. The CDR3 is made up of 19 amino acids. The CDR3 region is CASSLEPSGRAFSTDTQYF. CDR3 DNA: TGCGCCAGCAGCTTGGAGCCTAGCGGGAGGGCCTTTAGCACAGATACGCAGTATTTT.

This chain links TRBV7-9 with TRBJ2-3; 9 positions match TRBD2. The germline V gene encodes CDR1 SEHNR and CDR2 FQNEAQ (reference sequence). The trim removed 7 bases at V and 2 bases at J, leaving 4 bases unmatched. The CDR3 runs to 14 residues. The CDR3 is CASTLAGLTDTQYF. CDR3 bases: TGTGCCAGCACCCTAGCGGGACTCACAGATACGCAGTATTTT.

A note on this clone: Germline and junction disagree at one end, which may indicate a read error. This chain connects TRBV2 to TRBJ2-7; 10 bases fit TRBD2. In germline, CDR1 is SNHLY, CDR2 FYNNEI. This CDR3 has 15 residues. DNA for the CDR3: TGTGCCAGCAGTGGCGGACTAGCGGTAAGCTACGAGCAGCACTTC. Amino acids: CASSGGLAVSYEQHF. Full variable domain (outside the CDR3, taken from reference TRBV2 and TRBJ2-7): EPEVTQTPSHQVTQMGQEVILRCVPISNHLYFYWYRQILGQKVEFLVSFYNNEISEKSEIFDDQFSVERPDGSNFTLKIRSTKLEDSAMYFCASSGGLAVSYEQHFGPGTRLTVT.

DNA for the CDR3: TGTGCCAGTAGTACACTAGCGGACGCATTTGGGACCGGGGAGCTGTTTTTT. Its translation is CASSTLADAFGTGELFF. The chain couples TRBV19 to TRBJ2-2; 8 bases line up with TRBD2. The CDR3 sequence is 17 residues long. With V trimmed by 4 bases and J by 5 bases, 12 bases remained unmatched. Germline V gene sequence: CDR1 LNHDA, CDR2 SQIVND (reference sequence).

The chain uses TRBV6-5 and TRBJ1-6; possible D gene TRBD1, 5 bases. The CDR3 loop spans 14 amino acids. Germline lookup yields CDR1 MNHEY and CDR2 SVGAGI. V lost 6 bases to trimming and J lost 15 bases, with 21 bases between them. The CDR3 is CASRKTGTGRYLHF. The CDR3 DNA sequence: TGTGCCAGCAGGAAGACCGGGACCGGGCGTTACCTCCACTTT.

The chain employs TRBV6-1 and TRBJ2-2; D not certain. The CDR3 is 18 residues long. Germline values: CDR1 MNHNS, CDR2 SASEGT. V lost 3 bases to trimming and J lost 4 bases, with 21 bases between them. The CDR3 loop reads CASSDPMAYPPGTGELFF. The DNA for the CDR3 is TGTGCCAGCAGTGATCCCATGGCGTACCCACCGGGCACCGGGGAGCTGTTTTTT.

The chain recombines TRBV9 with TRBJ2-7, with D hard to call. The V gene lost 1 base and the J gene lost 3 bases, with 14 bases spanning the gap. The CDR3 extends over 15 amino acids. Germline CDR1 reads SGDLS; CDR2 reads YYNGEE. The DNA of the CDR3 is TGTGCCAGCAGCGTATCTCCCGGGCCAAACTACGAGCAGTACTTC. This translates into CASSVSPGPNYEQYF. Full variable domain (missing parts from reference TRBV9 and TRBJ2-7): DSGVTQTPKHLITATGQRVTLRCSPRSGDLSVYWYQQSLDQGLQFLIQYYNGEERAKGNILERFSAQQFPDLHSELNLSSLELGDSALYFCASSVSPGPNYEQYFGPGTRLTVT.

The V and J genes are TRBV7-2 and TRBJ1-5; 8 bases are a match to TRBD1. CDR1 is SGHTA and CDR2 is FQGNSA in the germline V gene. The CDR3 is 15 residues long. V shed 4 bases, J shed 4 bases, and the junction held 6 bases outside the gene matches. The CDR3 sequence is CASSSRTGQNQPQHF. The CDR3 DNA follows: TGTGCCAGCAGCTCCCGGACAGGGCAGAATCAGCCCCAGCATTTT.

The chain couples TRBV25-1 to TRBJ2-7; no firm D call. The germline CDR1 and CDR2 sequences are MGHDK and SYGVNS. The CDR3 has 14 amino acids. V lost 1 base to trimming and J lost 3 bases, with 10 bases between them. The CDR3 is CASSESGRGYEQYF. The CDR3 bases are TGTGCCAGCAGTGAATCTGGACGCGGCTACGAGCAGTACTTC.

The J gene is TRBJ2-6, the V gene TRBV25-1; 9 bases line up with TRBD1. V was clipped by 9 bases and J by 1 base; unmatched bases: 10. The CDR3 spans 17 residues. Germline CDR1 reads MGHDK; CDR2 reads SYGVNS. The DNA for the CDR3 is TGTGCCAGTCAGTTCGGGACAGGGCGGTCTGGGGCCAACGTCCTGACTTTC. As protein: CASQFGTGRSGANVLTF.

This clone was seen a single time. This rearrangement joins TRBV7-9 to TRBJ2-1; D possibly corresponds to TRBD1 (5 bases). V lost 4 bases and J 6 bases, leaving 7 bases between the germline ends. The germline V gene encodes CDR1 SEHNR and CDR2 FQNEAQ (reference sequence). The CDR3 is 12 residues long. CDR3 loop: CASSYTGNEQFF. CDR3 nucleotides: TGTGCCAGCAGCTACACAGGCAATGAGCAGTTCTTC.

The chain joins TRBV28 to TRBJ2-1; D possibly uses TRBD1 or TRBD2 (5 bases each). Per germline, CDR1 MDHEN and CDR2 SYDVKM. This CDR3 region has 15 residues. The V end lost 6 bases, the J end lost 9 bases, and 21 bases lay between the germline ends. The CDR3 here is CASRSPGPQMGEQFF. The CDR3 DNA reads as TGTGCCAGCAGGTCACCGGGACCCCAAATGGGTGAGCAGTTCTTC.

This clone was recorded once. The J gene is TRBJ2-3, the V gene TRBV5-1; 7 nucleotides line up with TRBD1. The CDR3 loop spans 13 amino acids. The ends lost 8 bases at V and 7 bases at J; junction bases unmatched: 10. CDR1 is SGHRS and CDR2 is YFSETQ in the germline V gene. For the CDR3, the DNA is TGCGCCAGTTTGGATTACAGGGGCCATACGCAGTATTTT. This translates into CASLDYRGHTQYF.

This chain uses TRBV7-2 with TRBJ1-3, with TRBD1 as a possible D gene (5 bases). V lost 5 bases to trimming and J lost 3 bases, with 11 bases between them. Germline CDR1 and CDR2: SGHTA and FQGNSA. The CDR3 covers 14 residues. The CDR3 is CASSPGLSGNTIYF. DNA of the CDR3: TGTGCCAGCAGCCCAGGGTTGAGTGGAAACACCATATATTTT.

V is TRBV7-2 and J is TRBJ2-5, with 9 bases identical to TRBD1. The CDR3 is 13 residues long. Germline V CDR1 and CDR2: SGHTA, FQGNSA. V shed 4 bases and J 5 bases; nucleotides not matched to a gene: 2. In nucleotides, the CDR3 is TGTGCCAGCAGCTGGGACAGGGCCGAGACCCAGTACTTC. Translated, it gives CASSWDRAETQYF.